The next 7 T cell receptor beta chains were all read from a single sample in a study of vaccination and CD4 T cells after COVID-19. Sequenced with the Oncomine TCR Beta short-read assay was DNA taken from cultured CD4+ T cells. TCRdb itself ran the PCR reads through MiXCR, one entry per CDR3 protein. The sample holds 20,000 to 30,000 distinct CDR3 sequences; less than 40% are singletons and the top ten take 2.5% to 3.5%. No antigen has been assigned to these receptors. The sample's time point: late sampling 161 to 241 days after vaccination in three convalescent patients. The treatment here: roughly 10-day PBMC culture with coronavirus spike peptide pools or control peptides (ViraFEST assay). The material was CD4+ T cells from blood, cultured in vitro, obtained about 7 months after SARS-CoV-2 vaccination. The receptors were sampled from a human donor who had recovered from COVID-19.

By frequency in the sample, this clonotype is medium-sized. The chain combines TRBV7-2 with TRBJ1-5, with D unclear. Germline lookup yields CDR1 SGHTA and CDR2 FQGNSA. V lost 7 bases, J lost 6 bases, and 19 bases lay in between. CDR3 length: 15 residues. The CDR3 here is CASTRGLYDGQPQHF. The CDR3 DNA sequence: TGTGCCAGCACACGTGGGTTATACGACGGTCAGCCCCAGCATTTT.

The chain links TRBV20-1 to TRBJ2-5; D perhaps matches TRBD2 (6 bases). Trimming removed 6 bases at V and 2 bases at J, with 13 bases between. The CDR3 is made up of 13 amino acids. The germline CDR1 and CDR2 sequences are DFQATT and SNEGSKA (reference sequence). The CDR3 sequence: CSATAGGQETQYF. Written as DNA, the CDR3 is TGCAGTGCGACTGCCGGGGGACAAGAGACCCAGTACTTC.

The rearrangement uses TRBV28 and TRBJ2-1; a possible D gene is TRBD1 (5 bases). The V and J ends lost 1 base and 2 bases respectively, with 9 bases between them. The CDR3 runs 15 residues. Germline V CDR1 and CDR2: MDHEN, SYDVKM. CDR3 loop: CASSLSWGPYNEQFF. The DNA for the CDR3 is TGTGCCAGCAGTTTATCCTGGGGCCCCTACAATGAGCAGTTCTTC.

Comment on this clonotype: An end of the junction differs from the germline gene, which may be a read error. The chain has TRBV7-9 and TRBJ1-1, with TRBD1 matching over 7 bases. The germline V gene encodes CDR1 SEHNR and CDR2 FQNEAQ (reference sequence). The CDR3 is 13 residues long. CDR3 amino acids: CASSGQARTEVFF. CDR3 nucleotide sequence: TGTGCCAGCAGCGGACAGGCCCGCACTGAAGTTTTCTTT.

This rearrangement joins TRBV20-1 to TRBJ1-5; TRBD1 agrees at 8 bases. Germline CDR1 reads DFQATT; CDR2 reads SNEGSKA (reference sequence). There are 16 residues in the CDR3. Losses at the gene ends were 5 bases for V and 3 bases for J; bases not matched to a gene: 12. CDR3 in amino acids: CSAQDRGQRSNQPQHF. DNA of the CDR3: TGCAGTGCTCAAGACAGGGGCCAAAGGTCCAATCAGCCCCAGCATTTT.

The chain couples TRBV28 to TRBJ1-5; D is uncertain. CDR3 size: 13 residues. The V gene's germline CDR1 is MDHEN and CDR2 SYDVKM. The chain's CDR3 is CATSPRINQPQHF. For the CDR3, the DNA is TGTGCAACGAGTCCCAGGATCAATCAGCCCCAGCATTTT.

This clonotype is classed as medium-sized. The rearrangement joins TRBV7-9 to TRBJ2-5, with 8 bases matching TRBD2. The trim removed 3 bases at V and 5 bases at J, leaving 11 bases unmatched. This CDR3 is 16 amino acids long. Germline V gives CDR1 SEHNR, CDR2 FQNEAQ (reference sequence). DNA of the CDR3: TGTGCCAGCAGCTTCGGGGTTAGCGGGACCGGGGAGACCCAGTACTTC. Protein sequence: CASSFGVSGTGETQYF. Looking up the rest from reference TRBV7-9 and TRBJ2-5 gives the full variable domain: DTGVSQNPRHKITKRGQNVTFRCDPISEHNRLYWYRQTLGQGPEFLTYFQNEAQLEKSRLLSDRFSAERPKGSFSTLEIQRTEQGDSAMYLCASSFGVSGTGETQYFGPGTRLLVL.